The source of this T cell receptor (beta chain) is a study of shared clonotypes between healthy human individuals. Each subset's genomic DNA was split evenly across several immunoSEQ plates. Produced via immunoSEQ multiplex PCR; TCRdb's table is partial and in-frame only. The data contain approximately 98,000 clones, approximately 70% of them singletons. Study results and caveats: Sample collection involved blood only; tissue repertoires are likely different.

V trimming: 2 bases; J trimming: 0 bases; junction bases outside the gene matches: 10. Germline V lookup: CDR1 MNHEY, CDR2 SMNVEV (reference sequence). The CDR3 loop spans 18 amino acids. About this clone: Its antigen is still unknown.

What was sequenced was memory CD8+ T cells sorted from blood. Subset here: CD45RO+ cells pooled with CCR7-negative TemRA cells. The sequence derives from a woman aged 30 to 39 in good health. The gene calls are TRBV27 and TRBJ1-1, with 9 positions matching TRBD1. CDR3 loop: CASSLRDREMKLNTEAFF. CDR3 nucleotides: TGTGCCAGCAGTTTAAGGGACAGGGAAATGAAACTGAACACTGAAGCTTTCTTT.